The 10 T cell receptor beta chains in this list originate from one sample, sequenced in a study of T-cell memory formation after mild COVID-19. From the 5' RACE reads, TCRdb called clonotypes with MiXCR, one entry per CDR3 protein. The sample includes 170,000 or so distinct CDR3 sequences, 20% to 25% seen only once; the top ten take roughly 24%. Sample: PBMCs or a T cell subset sorted from them (not recorded which). These receptors were obtained from an adult woman who had mild COVID-19 (a few samples of this study predate the infection). Cell type and time point are not known.

The V call is TRBV11-3, the J call TRBJ2-1, with D tentatively TRBD2 (6 bases). V lost 4 bases to trimming and J lost 4 bases, with 14 bases between them. Germline assignment: CDR1 SGHNT and CDR2 YENEEA. This CDR3 has 15 residues. CDR3 DNA sequence: TGTGCCAGCAGCTCCCGGGACTCGGGATACAATGAGCAGTTCTTC. This sequence encodes CASSSRDSGYNEQFF.

J is TRBJ2-2 and V is TRBV20-1, with 10 bases that match TRBD2. The CDR3 has 13 amino acids. Trimming cost V 2 bases and J 6 bases; bases outside gene matches: 0. Germline CDR1 and CDR2: DFQATT and SNEGSKA (reference sequence). CDR3 sequence reads: CSARLAGAGELFF. As DNA, the CDR3 is TGCAGTGCTAGACTAGCGGGAGCCGGGGAGCTGTTTTTT.

This clonotype came up a few times. The rearrangement links TRBV4-1 to TRBJ1-1; 7 bases are a match to TRBD1. Unmatched junction bases numbered 11, after V lost 2 bases and J lost 2 bases. The CDR3 consists of 17 residues. Germline assignment: CDR1 MGHRA and CDR2 YSYEKL. CDR3 amino acids: CASSQPATGRHNTEAFF. In nucleotides, the CDR3 is TGCGCCAGCAGCCAACCCGCGACAGGGCGACATAACACTGAAGCTTTCTTT.

The chain links TRBV4-2 to TRBJ1-6; D gene unclear. The CDR3 has 14 amino acids. V was shortened by 1 base and J by 7 bases, with 8 bases between the two germline ends. CDR1 is LGHNA, CDR2 YNFKEQ, per germline. Here the CDR3 DNA reads TGTGCCAGCAGCCAAGCGAACACAAATTCACCCCTCCACTTT. Translating gives CASSQANTNSPLHF.

This chain joins TRBV20-1 and TRBJ2-7, with TRBD1 matching over 9 bases. Germline CDR1 DFQATT, CDR2 SNEGSKA (reference sequence). V lost 3 bases and J lost 3; bases outside the gene matches: 6. The CDR3 has 14 residues. CDR3 nucleotides: TGCAGTGCTAGGTCGACAGGGGGAGGCTACGAGCAGTACTTC. Residues: CSARSTGGGYEQYF.

This chain links TRBV11-2 with TRBJ2-7; D remains ambiguous. The CDR3 totals 14 residues. With 5 bases removed from V and 2 bases from J, the gap between germline ends came to 13 bases. Germline assignment: CDR1 SGHAT and CDR2 FQNNGV. CDR3 coding DNA: TGTGCCAGCAGCCCACCCTACCCCCCCTACGAGCAGTACTTC. It translates to CASSPPYPPYEQYF. The whole variable domain, filled in from reference TRBV11-2 and TRBJ2-7, reads EAGVAQSPRYKIIEKRQSVAFWCNPISGHATLYWYQQILGQGPKLLIQFQNNGVVDDSQLPKDRFSAERLKGVDSTLKIQPAKLEDSAVYLCASSPPYPPYEQYFGPGTRLTVT.

This clonotype was seen only a few times. This chain joins TRBV5-1 and TRBJ1-4, with TRBD1 matching 12 bases. The V segment lost 2 bases and the J segment 8 bases; nucleotides outside the gene matches: 4. The CDR3 contains 15 residues. The germline V gene encodes CDR1 SGHRS and CDR2 YFSETQ. Here the CDR3 DNA reads TGCGCCAGCAGCTTCGGGACAGGGGGCGACGAAAAACTGTTTTTT. It is translated as CASSFGTGGDEKLFF.

Only a few counts were recorded for this clonotype. The chain carries TRBV4-2 and TRBJ1-2; TRBD1 agrees at 9 bases. After removal of 2 bases from V and 6 bases from J, the junction contained 7 bases not matched to a gene. This CDR3 spans 15 amino acids. Germline V CDR1 and CDR2: LGHNA, YNFKEQ. This CDR3 reads CASSQLTGGGNGYTF. The CDR3 region has the DNA TGTGCCAGCAGCCAATTAACAGGGGGCGGGAATGGCTACACCTTC.

The chain is built from TRBV7-9 and TRBJ2-1, with D tentatively TRBD2 (5 bases). Germline CDR1 reads SEHNR; CDR2 reads FQNEAQ (reference sequence). The ends were cut back, 2 bases at V and 8 bases at J, with 13 bases in the middle. This CDR3 is 14 amino acids long. This chain's CDR3 is CASSLSGIGYEQFF. The CDR3 DNA reads as TGTGCCAGCAGCTTATCCGGGATTGGGTATGAGCAGTTCTTC.

A few counts support this clonotype. V gene TRBV7-2 combines with J gene TRBJ1-4, with D unresolved. Germline V gene lookup returns CDR1 SGHTA and CDR2 FQGNSA. The length of the CDR3 is 14 residues. V dropped 5 bases and J dropped 4 bases, with 11 bases sitting between them. CDR3 region: CASSHYRNNEKLFF. CDR3 sequence (DNA): TGTGCCAGCAGCCACTACCGGAATAATGAAAAACTGTTTTTT. Full variable domain (rest looked up from reference TRBV7-2 and TRBJ1-4): GAGVSQSPSNKVTEKGKDVELRCDPISGHTALYWYRQSLGQGLEFLIYFQGNSAPDKSGLPSDRFSAERTGGSVSTLTIQRTQQEDSAVYLCASSHYRNNEKLFFGSGTQLSVL.